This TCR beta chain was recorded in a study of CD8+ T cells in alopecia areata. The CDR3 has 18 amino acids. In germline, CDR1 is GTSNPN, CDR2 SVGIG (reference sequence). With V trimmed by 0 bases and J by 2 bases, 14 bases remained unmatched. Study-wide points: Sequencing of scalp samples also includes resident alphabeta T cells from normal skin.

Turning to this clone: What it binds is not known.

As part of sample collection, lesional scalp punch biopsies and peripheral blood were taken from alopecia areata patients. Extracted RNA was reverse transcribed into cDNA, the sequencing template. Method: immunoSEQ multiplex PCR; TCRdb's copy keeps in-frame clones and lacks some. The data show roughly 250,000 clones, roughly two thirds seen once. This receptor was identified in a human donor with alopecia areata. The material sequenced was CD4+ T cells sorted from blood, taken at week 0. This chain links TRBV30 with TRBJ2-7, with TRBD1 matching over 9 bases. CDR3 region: CAWSVGLLVDRGTYEQYF. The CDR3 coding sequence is TGTGCCTGGAGTGTAGGGTTGCTGGTGGACAGGGGCACCTACGAGCAGTACTTC.